This TCR beta chain was recovered during a study of cytomegalovirus exposure and HLA in healthy donors (dated by TCRdb to 2016 to 2017). A note on the overall study: In an earlier analysis of approximately 500 of the donors, approximately 260 Gb of sequence data and 90 million to 130 million unique TCR beta sequences from 180 million or so T cells were reported. About 320 gigabases of sequencing data and 80 million or so unique TCR sequences were included in an early release covering around 600 HLA-typed donors. Of the 300 to 450 genotyped donors, roughly 85% fell in the genetic ancestry cluster associated with self-reported Caucasian donors. The study aimed to test whether signatures of past pathogen exposure could be identified by cataloging public T cell receptors. The T cell repertoires of 700 or so subjects were profiled by immunosequencing and related to cytomegalovirus serostatus. In addition to the first cohort of 666 subjects, a separate validation cohort of some 120 different subjects was used. To predict cytomegalovirus infection status, the study combined high-throughput TCR immunosequencing, statistical association of individual TCRs with disease status, and machine learning. A later analysis re-examined previously published TCR beta repertoires from roughly 650 donors and added high-resolution HLA genotyping to investigate patterns of TCR occurrence. Rather than using new phenotypic data, the later analysis identified candidate immune exposures from TCR beta sequences and from how often those sequences occurred across donors. An earlier analysis of roughly 580 of the donors used high-throughput TCR beta sequencing to judge whether each TCR beta V gene segment behaved as functional or pseudogenic. Alongside the repertoire data, information on donor age, sex, ethnicity and CMV serostatus was compiled. A later genetic analysis used genome-wide SNP genotypes for 398 of the 666 donors, treating that subset as a discovery cohort. Every repertoire in the discovery cohort had been generated on one and the same sequencing platform. Both class I and class II loci were covered by HLA typing, at four-digit resolution. Typing coverage varied by locus: 629-630 donors for A, B, C, DRB1 and DQB1; more than 500 for DQA1; approximately 610 for DPA1; around 490 for DPB1. Because of strong linkage in the cohort, five DR-DQ haplotypes were treated as single units for association and clustering. Among roughly 400 genotyped donors of the cohort, an average of roughly 230,000 unique TCR beta nucleotide sequences was sequenced per donor, of which 15% to 20% were non-productive.

This clone was counted only a few times. This receptor's antigen is unknown. There are no base qualities to consult, and no much larger clone falls within one base. The cohort was made up of 666 healthy bone marrow donors. At the time of sampling, every cohort member was nominally healthy, though immune exposures that went unrecorded were likely present. The donor was CMV seronegative and belonged to the group of roughly 330 seronegative cohort members. Every donor gave a peripheral blood sample, and the peripheral blood mononuclear cells from that sample were used for TCR beta sequencing. Genomic DNA extraction from the blood cell samples was performed with the Qiagen DNeasy Blood Extraction Kit. The germline V gene encodes CDR1 MNHEY and CDR2 SVGAGI. Taken from cysteine to phenylalanine, the CDR3 has 15 residues. Only the CDR3 portion is preserved as DNA: 45 bases, with reading frame beginning at the first base. V loses 6 bases, J loses 1 base, and the germline ends lie 15 bases apart.

The library was obtained by the immunoSEQ multiplex PCR assay. A mixture of 60 forward primers for TCR Vbeta segments and 13 reverse primers for TCR Jbeta segments was used in the multiplex PCR. The CDR3 region of rearranged TCR beta genes was amplified from genomic DNA by a multiplex PCR assay. The amplified TCR beta libraries were sequenced on the Illumina HiSeq System as 87-base-pair reads. The authors' analysis ran thus. In a later analysis, some 80 million unique TCR beta chains were counted across the 690 or so repertoires, and roughly 11 million of these chains were shared by at least two donors. To remove PCR and sequencing errors, raw reads were error-corrected and collapsed into unique sequences using a nearest-neighbor algorithm that merged closely related sequences. V, D and J gene segments were assigned by aligning CDR3 sequences to IMGT reference sequences. Each retained sequence needed at least a six-nucleotide match to both a V gene segment and a J gene segment. Rearrangements were classified as productive when the CDR3 lacked stop codons and remained in frame with V and J, and all other rearrangements were classified as non-productive. CDR3 was defined according to IMGT convention as the region running from the second conserved V-encoded cysteine to the conserved J-encoded phenylalanine. The earlier analysis of some 600 of the donors excluded sequences that lacked an unambiguous match to a single V gene segment. An earlier analysis of some 610 of the donors called V segments functional above 56.7% productive rearrangements and segregating when the between-donor standard deviation exceeded 5%. A statistical classification framework was built for diagnosing cytomegalovirus status from the catalog of TCR beta chain sequences. A later analysis assigned V and J genes by comparing TCR nucleotide sequences with IMGT/GENE-DB human TR gene sequences. A later analysis assigned CDR3 sequences and most-parsimonious VDJ recombination scenarios with the TCRdist pipeline. In a later analysis, each TCR beta chain was defined by its CDR3 amino acid sequence together with its V-gene family, and reads without a unique V-gene family were excluded. To address suspected cross-contamination and a sequencing artifact, a later analysis removed 592 highly shared, low-generation-probability nucleotide sequences. A later analysis calculated a clonal expansion index for each public chain from normalized within-repertoire ranks of inferred template counts. In a later analysis, generation probabilities were computed using a VDJ recombination model fitted to out-of-frame rearrangements, and the results were checked against IGoR. In a later analysis, TCR-TCR, TCR-HLA and TCR-CMV co-occurrence was scored with hypergeometric tests, and a repertoire-size bias correction was applied to TCR pairs. In a later analysis, false discovery rates were estimated by permuting HLA or CMV assignments 20 times. A later analysis grouped co-occurring TCRs with DBSCAN, adding TCRdist sequence similarity when clustering within HLA-allele-positive subsets. For co-occurrence clustering, repertoires with fewer than 30,000 or more than 120,000 public chains were excluded, along with roughly five repertoires with anomalous nucleotide sharing. This immuneACCESS table, as held by TCRdb, lists in-frame sequences with V and J called but not all clones. Of the missing ones, under half trace to an unresolved V gene in checked studies; the others have no known cause. Clonal size and the V and J genes are those of that table, whereas D and trimming came from the DNA. In this sample the table shows around 220,000 clones, around 83% of which occur a single time. Of the sample, more than 1.3% falls within the top ten clones.

Broad study findings and their caveats: The 87-base-pair reads could not distinguish some IMGT-functional V segments, including TRBV6-2 and TRBV6-3, so those segments were excluded. A later analysis found that most CMV-associated TCR beta chains appeared HLA-restricted, with HLA associations seemingly driven largely by CMV exposure. The earlier analysis of a few hundred of the donors excluded around 17 rarely observed V segments, including chromosome 9 orphons, because counts were too low. For the cohort, immune exposure information was limited to CMV serostatus. Sequencing depth was assumed to be roughly uniform across donors in the presence/absence analyses, though that assumption may not hold. When HLA alleles, especially DR and DQ, strongly co-occurred, TCR associations were difficult to assign to individual alleles. Cytomegalovirus status was reported to be diagnosed by the classifier with high specificity and sensitivity in both the original and validation cohorts. Linkage disequilibrium might explain the correlated functional status among segregating V segments, but an unknown experimental factor could not be excluded. An association between a missense DCLRE1C variant and V-gene and J-gene trimming of TCR beta chains was found in a later genetic analysis and replicated in an independent cohort. A further reported finding was that TCR beta sequences accurately predicted the HLA-A and HLA-B alleles for most subjects in the first cohort. In a later analysis, the rate of TCR association differed among HLA loci, with DRB1 alleles having the most associated TCRs and HLA-C alleles having the fewest. In vitro tests confirmed that a few of the cytomegalovirus-associated TCR beta chains recognize cytomegalovirus antigens. The cohort was sequenced for TCR beta chains only, and without alpha or paired-chain data the features that could be detected were limited. The authors suggested that the approach could potentially be generalized to other disease states and immunological phenotypes. According to a later genetic analysis, donors in an Asian-associated ancestry cluster had fewer N-insertions in productive TCRs than the approximately 700-donor mean. In the study, 150 to 200 TCR beta chains were listed as associated with cytomegalovirus. In an earlier analysis of some 550 of the donors, most TCR beta V segments were observed in productive rearrangements about 90% or about 30% of the time, broadly matching IMGT annotations. HLA typing was unavailable for some donors at each locus, so association tests used only the typed subset. In a later analysis, several top co-occurrence clusters were reported to appear linked to parvovirus B19, influenza, CMV and Epstein-Barr virus. A cluster of highly shared sequence variants was judged likely to represent a technical artifact of the sequencing pipeline. Most TCR sequences were observed very rarely across donors, whereas some public TCRs were present in many individuals. Specific HLA alleles were associated with about 17,000 TCR beta sequences at a false discovery rate of 0.05 in a later analysis. In a later analysis, HLA-associated TCR beta chains showed more clonal expansion and lower generation probabilities than non-associated chains that were equally common.

The TCR comes from a girl between 10 and 17 years old in good health and CMV-seronegative. Sequenced input: PBMCs. The chain links TRBV6-5 with TRBJ1-1; the D gene is not confidently resolved. The bases are TGTGCCAGCAGGTTTCGGGAAAAAAGGAACACTGAAGCTTTCTTT. Translated, it gives CASRFREKRNTEAFF.